This T cell receptor beta chain was sequenced during a study of blood T cell repertoires in COVID-19. Germline V gives CDR1 KGHSY, CDR2 FQNENV. V was cut by 4 bases and J by 5 bases, with 14 bases left in between. The length of the CDR3 is 14 residues. Here immunoSEQ multiplex PCR was the method, and the copy in TCRdb shows in-frame clones only, minus some. This sample has some 260,000 clones, with more than 65% found just once. The TCR was taken from a woman between 35 and 50 years old with active or convalescent COVID-19. The material sequenced was peripheral blood. The chain combines TRBV16 with TRBJ1-2, with a possible D match to TRBD1 (5 bases). The chain's CDR3 is CASSLGGTYYGYTF. DNA of the CDR3: TGTGCCAGCAGCCTCGGGGGGACTTATTATGGCTACACCTTC.